This record looks at one TCR beta chain sequence and its context. The antigen remains unidentified. This sample is part of a study of shared clonotypes between healthy human individuals. Trimming took 5 bases from V and 4 from J; bases not matched to a gene: 8. This CDR3 spans 16 amino acids. The germline V gene has CDR1 LNHDA and CDR2 SQIVND (reference sequence). Researchers ran the assay at a deep level. TCRdb keeps only in-frame clones here, not all; method: immunoSEQ multiplex PCR. There are some 2,500,000 clones in the sample; over 85% occur only once, and about 0.39% lies in the top ten. General observations from the study: Clonotype sharing across several donors was observed for roughly 5% of naive CD4 clonotypes.

The source of this sequence is a man aged 18 to 29 in good health. Some clones in this sample may be carry-over from other donors' samples. The sample was naive CD4+ T cells from PBMCs. Specified subset: CD45RA+ positively selected. The V call is TRBV19, the J call TRBJ1-5; TRBD1 matches at 10 bases. CDR3 in amino acids: CASSQYRQGANQPQHF. CDR3 coding DNA: TGTGCCAGTAGTCAATACCGACAGGGGGCGAATCAGCCCCAGCATTTT.